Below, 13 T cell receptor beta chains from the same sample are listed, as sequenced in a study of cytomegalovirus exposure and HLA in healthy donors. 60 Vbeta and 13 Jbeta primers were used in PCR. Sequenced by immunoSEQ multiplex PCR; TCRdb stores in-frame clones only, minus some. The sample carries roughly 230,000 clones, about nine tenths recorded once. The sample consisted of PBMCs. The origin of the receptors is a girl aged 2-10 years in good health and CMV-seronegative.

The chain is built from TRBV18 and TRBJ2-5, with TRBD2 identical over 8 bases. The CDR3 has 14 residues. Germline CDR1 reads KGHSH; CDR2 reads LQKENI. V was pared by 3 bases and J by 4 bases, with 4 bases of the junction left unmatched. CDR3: CASSPAGGRETQYF. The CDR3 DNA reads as TGTGCCAGCTCACCGGCGGGGGGTAGAGAGACCCAGTACTTC.

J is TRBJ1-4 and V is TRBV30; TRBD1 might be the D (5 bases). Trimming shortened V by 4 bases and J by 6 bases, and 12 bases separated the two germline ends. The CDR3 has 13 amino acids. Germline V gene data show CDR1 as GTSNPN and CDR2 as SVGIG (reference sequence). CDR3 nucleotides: TGTGCCTGGAAAGGAACGGGGGATGAAAAACTGTTTTTT. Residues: CAWKGTGDEKLFF.

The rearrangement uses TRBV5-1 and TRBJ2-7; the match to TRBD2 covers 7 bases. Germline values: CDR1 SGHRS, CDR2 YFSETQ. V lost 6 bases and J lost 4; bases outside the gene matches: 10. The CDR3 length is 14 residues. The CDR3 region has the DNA TGCGCCAGCACATGGGCCAGCGGGAATTACGAGCAGTACTTC. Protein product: CASTWASGNYEQYF. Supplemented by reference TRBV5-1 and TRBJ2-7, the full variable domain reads KAGVTQTPRYLIKTRGQQVTLSCSPISGHRSVSWYQQTPGQGLQFLFEYFSETQRNKGNFPGRFSGRQFSNSRSEMNVSTLELGDSALYLCASTWASGNYEQYFGPGTRLTVT.

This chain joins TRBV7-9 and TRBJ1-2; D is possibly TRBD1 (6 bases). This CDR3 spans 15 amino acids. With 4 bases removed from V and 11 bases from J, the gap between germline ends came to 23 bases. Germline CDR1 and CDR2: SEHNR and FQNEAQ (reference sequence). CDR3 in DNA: TGTGCCAGCAGCTCGTCGACCGGTAGGGACATGGGATACACCTTC. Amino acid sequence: CASSSSTGRDMGYTF. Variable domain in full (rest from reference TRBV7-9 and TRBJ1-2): DTGVSQNPRHKITKRGQNVTFRCDPISEHNRLYWYRQTLGQGPEFLTYFQNEAQLEKSRLLSDRFSAERPKGSFSTLEIQRTEQGDSAMYLCASSSSTGRDMGYTFGSGTRLTVV.

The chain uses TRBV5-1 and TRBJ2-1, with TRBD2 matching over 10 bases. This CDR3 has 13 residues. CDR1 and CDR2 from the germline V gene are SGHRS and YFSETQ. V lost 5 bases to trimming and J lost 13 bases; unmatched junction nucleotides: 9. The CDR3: CASSTSGIPSQFF. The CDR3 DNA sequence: TGCGCCAGCAGTACTAGCGGGATACCGAGTCAGTTCTTC.

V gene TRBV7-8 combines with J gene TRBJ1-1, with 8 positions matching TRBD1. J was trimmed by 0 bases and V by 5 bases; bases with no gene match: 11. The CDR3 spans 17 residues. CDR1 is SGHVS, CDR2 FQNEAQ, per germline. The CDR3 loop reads CASSVVNRGYMNTEAFF. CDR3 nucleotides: TGTGCCAGCAGCGTAGTAAACAGGGGGTACATGAACACTGAAGCTTTCTTT.

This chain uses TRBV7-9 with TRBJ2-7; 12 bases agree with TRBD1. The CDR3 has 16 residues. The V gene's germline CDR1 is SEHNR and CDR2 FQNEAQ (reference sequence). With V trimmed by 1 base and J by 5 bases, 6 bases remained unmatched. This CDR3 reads CASSLGWRDRGHEQYF. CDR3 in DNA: TGTGCCAGCAGCTTAGGGTGGAGGGACAGGGGGCACGAGCAGTACTTC.

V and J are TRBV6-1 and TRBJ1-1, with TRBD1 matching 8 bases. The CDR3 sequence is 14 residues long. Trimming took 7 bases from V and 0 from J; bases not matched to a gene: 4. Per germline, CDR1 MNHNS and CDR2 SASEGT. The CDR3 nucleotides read TGTGCCAGCAAGCCCAGGGGGCTGAACACTGAAGCTTTCTTT. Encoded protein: CASKPRGLNTEAFF.

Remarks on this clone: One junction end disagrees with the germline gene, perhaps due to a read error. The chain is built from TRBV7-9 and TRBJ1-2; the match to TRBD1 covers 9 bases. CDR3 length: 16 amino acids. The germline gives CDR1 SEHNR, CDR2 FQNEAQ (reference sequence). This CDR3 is CSSSHPRDREDYGYTF. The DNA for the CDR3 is TGTTCCAGCAGTCACCCCCGGGACAGGGAGGACTATGGCTACACCTTC.

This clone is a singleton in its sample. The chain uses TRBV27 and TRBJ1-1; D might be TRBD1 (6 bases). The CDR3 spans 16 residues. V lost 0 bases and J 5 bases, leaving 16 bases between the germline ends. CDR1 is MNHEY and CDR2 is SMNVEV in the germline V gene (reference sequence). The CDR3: CASSLSVVVTGTEAFF. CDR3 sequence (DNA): TGTGCCAGCAGTTTATCCGTTGTGGTAACAGGGACTGAAGCTTTCTTT.

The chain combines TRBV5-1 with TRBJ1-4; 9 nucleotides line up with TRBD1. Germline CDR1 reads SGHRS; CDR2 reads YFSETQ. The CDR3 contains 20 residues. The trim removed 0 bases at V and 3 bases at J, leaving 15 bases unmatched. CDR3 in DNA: TGCGCCAGCAGCTTGGCCGTAAGGACAGGGGAGATTATTCCTAATGAAAAACTGTTTTTT. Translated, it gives CASSLAVRTGEIIPNEKLFF.

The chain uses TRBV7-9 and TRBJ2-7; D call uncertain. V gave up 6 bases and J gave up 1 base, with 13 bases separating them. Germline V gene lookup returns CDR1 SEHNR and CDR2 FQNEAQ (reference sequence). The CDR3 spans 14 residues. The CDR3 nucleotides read TGTGCCAGCAGTTCACCATATCGGTCCTACGAGCAGTACTTC. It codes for CASSSPYRSYEQYF.

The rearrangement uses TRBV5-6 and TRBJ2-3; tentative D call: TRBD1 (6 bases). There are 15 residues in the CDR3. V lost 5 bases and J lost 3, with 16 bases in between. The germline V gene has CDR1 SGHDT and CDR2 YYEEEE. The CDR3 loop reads CASRVLGGRTDTQYF. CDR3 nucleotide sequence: TGTGCCAGCAGGGTTCTTGGGGGCCGGACAGATACGCAGTATTTT. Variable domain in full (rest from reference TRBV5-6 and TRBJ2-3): DAGVTQSPTHLIKTRGQQVTLRCSPKSGHDTVSWYQQALGQGPQFIFQYYEEEERQRGNFPDRFSGHQFPNYSSELNVNALLLGDSALYLCASRVLGGRTDTQYFGPGTRLTVL.